The clone carrying this T cell receptor (beta chain) was found a few times. The antigen is undetermined. This sample stems from a study of T cell responses to AZD1222 COVID-19 vaccine. Study-level findings and limits: Mapped onto spike, vaccine-associated CD4 TCRs spanned it and were dominant at 160-218 and 743-854. Mostly white British, mostly female donors; authors suggested clonal diversity may be underestimated. Only six people who got AZD1222 tested seropositive at baseline. Reports say nearly half of spike-specific TCRs go after unmutated variant regions.

Clones were sequenced by immunoSEQ multiplex PCR, and TCRdb holds only the in-frame ones, with some missing. The sample has 100,000 to 150,000 clones, around 87% seen once. The CDR3 sequence is 12 residues long. CDR1 is SNHLY and CDR2 is FYNNEI in the germline V gene. V lost 1 base, J lost 5 bases, and 5 bases lay in between. The specimen comprised peripheral blood, sampled on day 0 of AZD1222 vaccination. The V gene is TRBV2, the J gene TRBJ1-1; D unresolved. The receptor was derived from an adult in good health. In nucleotides, the CDR3 is TGTGCCAGCAGTGAAGACACTACTGAAGCTTTCTTT. Protein: CASSEDTTEAFF.